This TCR beta chain was observed in a study of T-cell memory formation after mild COVID-19. 5'RACE with constant-segment primers built TCRalpha and TCRbeta cDNA libraries with UMIs. MiXCR was run by TCRdb on the 5' RACE reads, yielding one entry per CDR3 protein. The sample includes 180,000 or so distinct CDR3 sequences, roughly 16% of them seen just once. The sequenced sample consisted of PBMCs or a T cell subset sorted from them (not recorded which). This clonotype was sampled from an adult woman who had mild COVID-19 (a few samples of this study predate the infection). Cell type and time point are not known.

The CDR3 nucleotides read TGTGCCACCAGTGATTACCCGGGACCCGGTACGAGCTCCTACAATGAGCAGTTCTTC. Protein product: CATSDYPGPGTSSYNEQFF. The chain carries TRBV24-1 and TRBJ2-1; D tentatively fits TRBD1 or TRBD2 (5 bases each). The CDR3 is 19 residues long. V dropped 2 bases and J dropped 0 bases, with 19 bases sitting between them. Germline V gene sequence: CDR1 KGHDR, CDR2 SFDVKD.